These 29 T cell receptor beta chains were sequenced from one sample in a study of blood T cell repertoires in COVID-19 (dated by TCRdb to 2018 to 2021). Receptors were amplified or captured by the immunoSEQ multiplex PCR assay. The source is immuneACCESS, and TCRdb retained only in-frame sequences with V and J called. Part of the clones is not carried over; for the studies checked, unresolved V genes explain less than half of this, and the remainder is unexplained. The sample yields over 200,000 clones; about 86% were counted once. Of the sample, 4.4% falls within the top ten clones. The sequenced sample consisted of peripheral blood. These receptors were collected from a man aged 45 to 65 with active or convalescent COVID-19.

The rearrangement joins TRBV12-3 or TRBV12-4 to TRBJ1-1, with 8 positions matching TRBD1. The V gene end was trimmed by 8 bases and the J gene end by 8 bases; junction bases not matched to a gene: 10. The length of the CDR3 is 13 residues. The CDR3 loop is CASCQQGGSEAFF. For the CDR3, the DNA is TGTGCCAGCTGCCAACAGGGGGGTTCGGAAGCTTTCTTT.

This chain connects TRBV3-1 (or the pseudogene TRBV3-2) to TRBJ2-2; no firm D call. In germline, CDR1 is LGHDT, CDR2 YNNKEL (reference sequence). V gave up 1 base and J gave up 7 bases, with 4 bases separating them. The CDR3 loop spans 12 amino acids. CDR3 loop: CASSQAGGELFF. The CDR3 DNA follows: TGTGCCAGCAGCCAAGCGGGCGGGGAGCTGTTTTTT.

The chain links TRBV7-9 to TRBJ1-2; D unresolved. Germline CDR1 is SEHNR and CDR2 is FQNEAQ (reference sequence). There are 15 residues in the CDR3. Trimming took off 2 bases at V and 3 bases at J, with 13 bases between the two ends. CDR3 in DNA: TGTGCCAGCAGCTTACTCCTGTCCCGAGACTATGGCTACACCTTC. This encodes CASSLLLSRDYGYTF.

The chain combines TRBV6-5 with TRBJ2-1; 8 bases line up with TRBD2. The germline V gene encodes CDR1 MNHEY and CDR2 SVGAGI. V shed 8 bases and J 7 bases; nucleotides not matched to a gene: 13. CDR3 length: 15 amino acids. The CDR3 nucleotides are TGTGCCAGCGAGTTCTCGGGGGGGCCTACGAATGAGCAGTTCTTC. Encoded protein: CASEFSGGPTNEQFF.

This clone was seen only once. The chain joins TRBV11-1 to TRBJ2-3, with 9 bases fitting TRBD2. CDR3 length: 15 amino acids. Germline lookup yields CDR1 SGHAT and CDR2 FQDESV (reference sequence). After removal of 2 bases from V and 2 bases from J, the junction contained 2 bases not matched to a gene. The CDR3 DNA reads TGTGCCAGCAGCTTACAGCGGGGGGTCACAGATACGCAGTATTTT. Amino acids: CASSLQRGVTDTQYF.

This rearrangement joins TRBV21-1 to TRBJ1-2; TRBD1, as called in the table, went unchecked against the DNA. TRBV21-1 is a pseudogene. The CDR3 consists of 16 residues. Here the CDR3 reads CASSKRRQGSNYGYTF. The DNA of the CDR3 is TGTGCCAGCAGCAAAAGGAGACAGGGCTCTAACTATGGCTACACCTTC.

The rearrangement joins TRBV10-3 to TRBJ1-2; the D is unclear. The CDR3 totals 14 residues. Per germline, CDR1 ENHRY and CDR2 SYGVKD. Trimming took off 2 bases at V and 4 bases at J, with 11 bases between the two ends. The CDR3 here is CAISEAVDIYGYTF. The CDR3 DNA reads TGTGCCATCAGTGAGGCGGTAGATATCTATGGCTACACCTTC.

CDR3 DNA: TGTGCCAGCAGTGCCAGGATGGGGGCCTCCTACGAGCAGTACTTC. This encodes CASSARMGASYEQYF. The chain couples TRBV6-6 to TRBJ2-7; TRBD1 might be the D (6 bases). The CDR3 is 15 residues long. Germline loops: CDR1 MNHNY, CDR2 SVGAGI (reference sequence). V was trimmed by 5 bases and J by 0 bases, leaving 14 bases between them.

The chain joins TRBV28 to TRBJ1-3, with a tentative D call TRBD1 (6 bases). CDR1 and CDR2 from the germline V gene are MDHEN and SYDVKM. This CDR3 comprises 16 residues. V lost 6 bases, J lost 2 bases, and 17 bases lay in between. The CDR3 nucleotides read TGTGCCAGCAGGCCTGGACAGTTTCTAGCTGGAAACACCATATATTTT. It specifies CASRPGQFLAGNTIYF.

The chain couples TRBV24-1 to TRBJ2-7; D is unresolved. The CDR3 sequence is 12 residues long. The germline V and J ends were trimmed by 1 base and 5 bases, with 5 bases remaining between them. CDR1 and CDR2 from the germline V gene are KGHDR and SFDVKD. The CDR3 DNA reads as TGTGCCACCAGTGATTTCGGAGACGAGCAGTACTTC. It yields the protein CATSDFGDEQYF.

DNA of the CDR3: TGTGCCAGCAGCCTGTCGGCGAGCAGGGACTATGGCTACACCTTC. This sequence encodes CASSLSASRDYGYTF. The rearrangement links TRBV7-2 to TRBJ1-2, with a weak D call TRBD1 (5 bases). Germline-derived CDR1 and CDR2 are SGHTA and FQGNSA. The CDR3 has 15 residues. The V and J ends lost 5 bases and 3 bases respectively, with 16 bases between them.

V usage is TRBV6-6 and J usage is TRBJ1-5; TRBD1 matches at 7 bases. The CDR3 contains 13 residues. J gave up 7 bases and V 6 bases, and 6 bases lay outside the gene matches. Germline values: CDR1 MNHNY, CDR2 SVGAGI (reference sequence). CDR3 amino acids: CASRRGRGQPQHF. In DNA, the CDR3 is TGTGCCAGCAGGAGGGGGCGCGGACAGCCCCAGCATTTT.

The chain's CDR3 is CASSDTGKPNYGYTF. Written as DNA, the CDR3 is TGTGCCAGCAGTGACACAGGAAAACCTAACTATGGCTACACCTTC. The chain is built from TRBV2 and TRBJ1-2, with D possibly being TRBD1 (5 bases). Looked up from germline, CDR1 is SNHLY and CDR2 is FYNNEI. Trimming removed 3 bases from V and 0 bases from J, with 11 bases in between. CDR3 length equals 15 residues.

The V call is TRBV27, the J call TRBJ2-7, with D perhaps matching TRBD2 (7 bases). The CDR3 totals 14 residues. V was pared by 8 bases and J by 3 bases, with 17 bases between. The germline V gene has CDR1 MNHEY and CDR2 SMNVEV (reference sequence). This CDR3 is CASWGGASLYEQYF. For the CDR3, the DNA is TGTGCCAGCTGGGGGGGGGCTTCCCTCTACGAGCAGTACTTC.

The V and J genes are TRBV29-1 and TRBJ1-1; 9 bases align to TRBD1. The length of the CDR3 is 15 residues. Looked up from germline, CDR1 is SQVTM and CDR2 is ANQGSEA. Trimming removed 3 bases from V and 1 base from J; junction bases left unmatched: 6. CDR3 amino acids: CSVDPQDRGNTEAFF. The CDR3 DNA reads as TGCAGCGTTGACCCCCAGGACAGGGGGAACACTGAAGCTTTCTTT. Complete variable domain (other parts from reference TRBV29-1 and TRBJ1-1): SAVISQKPSRDICQRGTSLTIQCQVDSQVTMMFWYRQQPGQSLTLIATANQGSEATYESGFVIDKFPISRPNLTFSTLTVSNMSPEDSSIYLCSVDPQDRGNTEAFFGQGTRLTVV.

CDR3 sequence reads: CASRSLAASSYEQYF. CDR3 nucleotides: TGTGCCAGCCGCTCCCTGGCGGCAAGCTCCTACGAGCAGTACTTC. This rearrangement joins TRBV6-5 to TRBJ2-7, with D hard to call. V gave up 8 bases and J gave up 0 bases, with 17 bases separating them. Germline V gives CDR1 MNHEY, CDR2 SVGAGI. This CDR3 has 15 residues.

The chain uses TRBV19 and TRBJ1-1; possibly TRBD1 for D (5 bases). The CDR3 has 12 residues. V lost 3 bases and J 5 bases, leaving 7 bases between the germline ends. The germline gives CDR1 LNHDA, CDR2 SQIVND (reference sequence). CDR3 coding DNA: TGTGCCAGTAGTATGGGGCGGACTGAAGCTTTCTTT. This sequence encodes CASSMGRTEAFF.

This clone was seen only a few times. In DNA form, the CDR3 reads TGTGCCAGCAGACCCGGGACTAGCGGGGGGGCCCGTACGCAGTATTTT. This codes for CASRPGTSGGARTQYF. The rearrangement links TRBV6-6 to TRBJ2-3, with 16 positions matching TRBD2. The CDR3 sequence is 16 residues long. Looked up from germline, CDR1 is MNHNY and CDR2 is SVGAGI (reference sequence). After removal of 6 bases from V and 8 bases from J, the junction contained 8 bases not matched to a gene.

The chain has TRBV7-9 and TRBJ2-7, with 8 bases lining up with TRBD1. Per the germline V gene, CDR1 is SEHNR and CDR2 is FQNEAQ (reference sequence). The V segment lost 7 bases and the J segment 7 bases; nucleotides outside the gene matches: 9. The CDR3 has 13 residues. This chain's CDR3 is CASTLPGGGEQYF. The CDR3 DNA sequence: TGTGCCAGCACCCTCCCAGGGGGCGGGGAGCAGTACTTC.

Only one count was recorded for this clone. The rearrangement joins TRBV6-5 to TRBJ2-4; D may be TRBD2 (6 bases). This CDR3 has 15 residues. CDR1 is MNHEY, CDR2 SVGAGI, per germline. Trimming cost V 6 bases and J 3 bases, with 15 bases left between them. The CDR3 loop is CASRPSGVVKNIQYF. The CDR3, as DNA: TGTGCCAGCAGACCCTCGGGGGTCGTCAAAAACATTCAGTACTTC.

The CDR3 region is CASSTGRKNTEAFF. CDR3 DNA: TGCGCCAGCAGTACCGGGAGAAAGAACACTGAAGCTTTCTTT. The chain couples TRBV23-1 to TRBJ1-1; D remains unclear. TRBV23-1 is flagged as an ORF with uncertain function. The V end was cut by 5 bases, the J end by 1 base, with 11 bases between. The CDR3 length is 14 residues.

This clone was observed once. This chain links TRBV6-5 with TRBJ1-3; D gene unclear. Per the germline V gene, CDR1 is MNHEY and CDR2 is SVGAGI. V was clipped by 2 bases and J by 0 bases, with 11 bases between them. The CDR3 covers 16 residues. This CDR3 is CASSYQAGSSGNTIYF. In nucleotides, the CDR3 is TGTGCCAGCAGTTACCAGGCTGGAAGCTCTGGAAACACCATATATTTT.

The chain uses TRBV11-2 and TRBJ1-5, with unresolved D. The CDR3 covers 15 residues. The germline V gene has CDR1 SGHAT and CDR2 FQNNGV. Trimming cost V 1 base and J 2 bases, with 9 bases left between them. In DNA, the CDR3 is TGTGCCAGCAGCTTAGGGTCTCAGGGCAATCAGCCCCAGCATTTT. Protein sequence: CASSLGSQGNQPQHF.

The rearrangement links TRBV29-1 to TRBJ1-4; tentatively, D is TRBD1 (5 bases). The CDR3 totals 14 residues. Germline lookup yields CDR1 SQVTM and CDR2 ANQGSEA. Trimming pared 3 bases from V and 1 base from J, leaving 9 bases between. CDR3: CSVDRDGTNEKLFF. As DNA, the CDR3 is TGCAGCGTTGACAGGGATGGAACTAATGAAAAACTGTTTTTT.

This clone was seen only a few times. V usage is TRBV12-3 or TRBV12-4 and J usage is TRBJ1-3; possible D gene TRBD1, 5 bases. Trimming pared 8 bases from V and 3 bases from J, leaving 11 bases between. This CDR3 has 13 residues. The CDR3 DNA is TGTGCCAGCGCCGACAGCAGTGGAAACACCATATATTTT. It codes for CASADSSGNTIYF.

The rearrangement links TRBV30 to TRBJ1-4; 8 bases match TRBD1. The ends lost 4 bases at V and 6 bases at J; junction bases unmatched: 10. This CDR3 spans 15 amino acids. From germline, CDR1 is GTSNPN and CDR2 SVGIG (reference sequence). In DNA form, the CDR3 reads TGTGCCTGGAAACAGGGGGGGGCTGTATATGAAAAACTGTTTTTT. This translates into CAWKQGGAVYEKLFF.

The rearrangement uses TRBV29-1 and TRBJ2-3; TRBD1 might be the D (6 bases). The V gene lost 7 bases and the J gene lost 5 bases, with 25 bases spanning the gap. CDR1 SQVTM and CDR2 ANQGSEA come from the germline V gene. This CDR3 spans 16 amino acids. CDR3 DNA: TGCAGCGGAACCAGGGGCACCAGGATTGCAGGAGATACGCAGTATTTT. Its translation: CSGTRGTRIAGDTQYF.

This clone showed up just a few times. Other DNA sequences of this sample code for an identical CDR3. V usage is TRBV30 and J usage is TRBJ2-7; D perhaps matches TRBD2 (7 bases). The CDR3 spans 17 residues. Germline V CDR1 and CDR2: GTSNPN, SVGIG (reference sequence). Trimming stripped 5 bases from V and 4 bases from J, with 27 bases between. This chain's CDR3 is CAWRGMRTRGGQYEQYF. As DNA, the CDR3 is TGTGCCTGGCGGGGGATGCGGACTCGCGGGGGCCAATACGAGCAGTACTTC. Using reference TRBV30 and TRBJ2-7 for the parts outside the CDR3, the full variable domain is SQTIHQWPATLVQPVGSPLSLECTVEGTSNPNLYWYRQAAGRGLQLLFYSVGIGQISSEVPQNLSASRPQDRQFILSSKKLLLSDSGFYLCAWRGMRTRGGQYEQYFGPGTRLTVT.

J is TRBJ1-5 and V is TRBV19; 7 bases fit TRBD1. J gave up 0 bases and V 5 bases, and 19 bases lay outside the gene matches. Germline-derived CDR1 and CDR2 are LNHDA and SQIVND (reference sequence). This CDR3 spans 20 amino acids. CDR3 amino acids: CASSPHRGQTFTYSNQPQHF. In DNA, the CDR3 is TGTGCCAGTAGTCCGCATCGGGGACAGACCTTTACCTATAGCAATCAGCCCCAGCATTTT.